The clone carrying this TCR beta chain was counted only a few times. The target antigen is unknown. Assay used: immunoSEQ multiplex PCR; TCRdb lists only in-frame clones, some missing. The profile shows about 150,000 clones, about nine tenths of them singletons. The sample is drawn from a study of T cell responses to AZD1222 COVID-19 vaccine. Findings and caveats of the study: White British people made up most donors, females outnumbered males, and clonal diversity was possibly underestimated. Spike-specific TCR breadth and depth grew following two AZD1222 doses.

The CDR3 extends over 15 amino acids. Losses at the gene ends were 3 bases for V and 0 bases for J; bases not matched to a gene: 4. Germline-derived CDR1 and CDR2 are SGHKS and YYEKEE (reference sequence). The J gene is TRBJ1-1, the V gene TRBV5-5, with 8 positions matching TRBD1. The receptor was isolated from an adult in good health. The material was peripheral blood, obtained on day 0 of MenACWY control vaccination. The DNA for the CDR3 is TGTGCCAGCAGCTCCGACAGGGGCGTGAACACTGAAGCTTTCTTT. Protein product: CASSSDRGVNTEAFF. The full variable domain, with the rest looked up from reference TRBV5-5 and TRBJ1-1, is DAGVTQSPTHLIKTRGQQVTLRCSPISGHKSVSWYQQVLGQGPQFIFQYYEKEERGRGNFPDRFSARQFPNYSSELNVNALLLGDSALYLCASSSDRGVNTEAFFGQGTRLTVV.